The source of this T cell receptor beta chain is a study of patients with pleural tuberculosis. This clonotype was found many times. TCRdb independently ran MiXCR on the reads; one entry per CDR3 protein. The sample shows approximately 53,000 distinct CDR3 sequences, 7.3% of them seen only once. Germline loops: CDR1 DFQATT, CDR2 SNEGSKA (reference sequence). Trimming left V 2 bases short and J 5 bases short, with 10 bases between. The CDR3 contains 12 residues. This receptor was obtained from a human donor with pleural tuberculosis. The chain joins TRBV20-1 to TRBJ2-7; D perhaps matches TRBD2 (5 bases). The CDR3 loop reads CSARNEGDEQYF. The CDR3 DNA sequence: TGCAGTGCTAGAAACGAGGGCGACGAGCAGTACTTC.